This passage covers 29 T cell receptor beta chains from one sample sequenced in a study of blood T cell repertoires in COVID-19. Some clones are missing from TCRdb's copy, which holds only in-frame ones; the method was immunoSEQ multiplex PCR. Here the sample spans 140,000 to 150,000 clones, around 86% being singletons. Source material: peripheral blood. Receptors originate from a man of 80 years or more with acute or convalescent COVID-19.

The table lists this clone with a few counts. The chain uses TRBV5-1 and TRBJ1-1; 10 bases fit TRBD1. CDR1 SGHRS and CDR2 YFSETQ come from the germline V gene. After removal of 2 bases from V and 3 bases from J, the junction contained 10 bases not matched to a gene. There are 17 residues in the CDR3. The CDR3 region is CASSFLGSGQGYTEAFF. The CDR3 DNA follows: TGCGCCAGCAGCTTCCTAGGCTCGGGACAGGGGTACACTGAAGCTTTCTTT.

The CDR3 region is CASSFLWADQETQYF. The CDR3 DNA reads as TGTGCCAGCAGTTTTTTGTGGGCAGACCAAGAGACCCAGTACTTC. This sequence joins TRBV25-1 and TRBJ2-5; D is unresolved. Germline CDR1 reads MGHDK; CDR2 reads SYGVNS. Trimming shortened V by 5 bases and J by 0 bases, and 13 bases separated the two germline ends. CDR3 length: 15 residues.

The rearrangement uses TRBV11-3 and TRBJ2-2; 8 bases align to TRBD2. CDR3 length equals 15 residues. V was pared by 2 bases and J by 6 bases, with 5 bases of the junction left unmatched. The V gene's germline CDR1 is SGHNT and CDR2 YENEEA. CDR3 region: CASSLRPGGAGELFF. The CDR3 DNA follows: TGTGCCAGCAGCTTACGGCCGGGAGGGGCCGGGGAGCTGTTTTTT.

The V and J genes are TRBV5-1 and TRBJ2-3; 7 bases line up with TRBD1. The CDR3 extends over 16 amino acids. CDR1 is SGHRS, CDR2 YFSETQ, per germline. V trimming: 0 bases; J trimming: 2 bases; junction bases outside the gene matches: 6. Here the CDR3 DNA reads TGCGCCAGCAGCTTGGTTGGCAGGGGGAACACAGATACGCAGTATTTT. It translates to CASSLVGRGNTDTQYF. The full variable domain, rest sourced from reference TRBV5-1 and TRBJ2-3, is KAGVTQTPRYLIKTRGQQVTLSCSPISGHRSVSWYQQTPGQGLQFLFEYFSETQRNKGNFPGRFSGRQFSNSRSEMNVSTLELGDSALYLCASSLVGRGNTDTQYFGPGTRLTVL.

The chain is built from TRBV3-1 (or the pseudogene TRBV3-2) and TRBJ1-6; no clear D gene. Germline V gives CDR1 LGHDT, CDR2 YNNKEL (reference sequence). Trimming stripped 1 base from V and 0 bases from J, with 7 bases between. CDR3 length: 16 amino acids. The CDR3 region has the DNA TGTGCCAGCAGCCAAGGCGGCGTCTCCTATAATTCACCCCTCCACTTT. This gives the protein CASSQGGVSYNSPLHF.

The V call is TRBV28, the J call TRBJ1-5, with TRBD1 matching over 10 bases. With V trimmed by 8 bases and J by 6 bases, 4 bases remained unmatched. Germline V gene sequence: CDR1 MDHEN, CDR2 SYDVKM. The CDR3 loop spans 13 amino acids. CDR3 sequence (DNA): TGTGCCAGCGACAGGGGGCCGGGTCAGCCCCAGCATTTT. It codes for CASDRGPGQPQHF.

As regards this clone: Different DNA sequences within this sample yield the same CDR3. The rearrangement links TRBV6-1 to TRBJ1-1, with D uncertain. V shed 3 bases and J shed 7 bases, with 6 bases lying between them. CDR1 MNHNS and CDR2 SASEGT come from the germline V gene. The CDR3 has 11 amino acids. CDR3 amino acids: CASSETGEAFF. CDR3 coding DNA: TGTGCCAGCAGTGAGACGGGTGAAGCTTTCTTT.

The chain carries TRBV10-3 and TRBJ1-1; D ambiguous. CDR3 length: 14 residues. The germline CDR1 and CDR2 sequences are ENHRY and SYGVKD. V was clipped by 6 bases and J by 0 bases, with 11 bases between them. The CDR3 DNA reads as TGTGCCATCAGGCAGGCCGATATGAACACTGAAGCTTTCTTT. Translated, it gives CAIRQADMNTEAFF.

The V gene is TRBV28, the J gene TRBJ1-5; D unresolved. Trimming left V 10 bases short and J 10 bases short, with 11 bases between. The CDR3 contains 10 residues. CDR1 and CDR2 from the germline V gene are MDHEN and SYDVKM. The CDR3 DNA sequence: TGTGCCACCGGGGAGGGCCCCCAGCATTTT. This gives the protein CATGEGPQHF.

This chain connects TRBV28 to TRBJ2-1; 11 nucleotides line up with TRBD2. V shed 6 bases and J 4 bases; nucleotides not matched to a gene: 2. This CDR3 is 14 amino acids long. Germline assignment: CDR1 MDHEN and CDR2 SYDVKM. DNA of the CDR3: TGTGCCAGCAGCATAGCGGGAGGGTACAATGAGCAGTTCTTC. Translation: CASSIAGGYNEQFF.

This sequence joins TRBV5-1 and TRBJ2-5; a possible D gene is TRBD1 (5 bases). Looked up from germline, CDR1 is SGHRS and CDR2 is YFSETQ. This CDR3 has 13 amino acids. The germline V and J ends were trimmed by 6 bases and 3 bases, with 12 bases remaining between them. The CDR3 nucleotides read TGCGCCAGCATGGAGACAGCCGAAGAGACCCAGTACTTC. Translation: CASMETAEETQYF.

In this sample, this clone turned up once. The chain has TRBV11-2 and TRBJ2-2, with a weak D call TRBD2 (6 bases). Germline CDR1 SGHAT, CDR2 FQNNGV. The CDR3 is 15 amino acids. Trimming shortened V by 4 bases and J by 6 bases, and 15 bases separated the two germline ends. In DNA, the CDR3 is TGTGCCAGCAGCTCCACTGCTGGAGGGTCCGGGGAGCTGTTTTTT. This gives the protein CASSSTAGGSGELFF.

Sample share makes this clone medium-sized (0.01 to 0.1%). Additional DNA sequences in this sample encode the identical CDR3. V usage is TRBV29-1 and J usage is TRBJ2-2; 9 bases agree with TRBD2. Germline values: CDR1 SQVTM, CDR2 ANQGSEA. CDR3 size: 14 residues. Trimming cost V 4 bases and J 2 bases; bases outside gene matches: 2. CDR3 loop: CSVGLAANTGELFF. DNA of the CDR3: TGCAGCGTTGGACTAGCGGCAAACACCGGGGAGCTGTTTTTT.

This clone appeared once. The gene calls are TRBV6-5 and TRBJ2-3; no definite D call. CDR1 is MNHEY, CDR2 SVGAGI, per germline. This CDR3 has 13 amino acids. Trimming removed 8 bases at V and 1 base at J, with 10 bases between. CDR3 nucleotide sequence: TGTGCCAGCCATCGGCTAGGCACAGATACGCAGTATTTT. This encodes CASHRLGTDTQYF.

The J gene is TRBJ2-7, the V gene TRBV27, with 11 bases lining up with TRBD2. Germline loops: CDR1 MNHEY, CDR2 SMNVEV (reference sequence). The CDR3 extends over 16 amino acids. V lost 4 bases and J lost 7; bases outside the gene matches: 12. CDR3 protein: CASSWGLAVPPREQYF. The CDR3 DNA is TGTGCCAGCAGTTGGGGACTAGCGGTTCCGCCTCGGGAGCAGTACTTC.

The chain links TRBV30 to TRBJ1-5; weak D call: TRBD1 (5 bases). CDR3 length: 14 residues. The V end lost 3 bases, the J end lost 6 bases, and 15 bases lay between the germline ends. Germline V lookup: CDR1 GTSNPN, CDR2 SVGIG (reference sequence). CDR3 residues: CAWRDGAGGQPQHF. In DNA form, the CDR3 reads TGTGCCTGGAGGGATGGGGCAGGCGGTCAGCCCCAGCATTTT.

The rearrangement links TRBV6-2 or TRBV6-3 to TRBJ2-1; 12 bases map to TRBD2. This CDR3 has 16 amino acids. Trimming removed 4 bases from V and 8 bases from J; junction bases left unmatched: 9. The germline V gene encodes CDR1 MNHEY and CDR2 SVGEGT. The CDR3 is CASSSRTSGVIDEQFF. CDR3 bases: TGTGCCAGCAGTTCCCGGACTAGCGGGGTAATAGATGAGCAGTTCTTC.

The rearrangement joins TRBV28 to TRBJ2-1; D is perhaps TRBD1 (6 bases). The CDR3 runs to 18 residues. Germline lookup yields CDR1 MDHEN and CDR2 SYDVKM. V shed 6 bases and J shed 0 bases, with 21 bases lying between them. The CDR3 protein is CASSFIPTGATSYNEQFF. The CDR3, as DNA: TGTGCCAGCAGCTTCATACCGACAGGTGCGACCTCCTACAATGAGCAGTTCTTC.

This chain connects TRBV7-2 to TRBJ2-7; 7 bases are shared with TRBD2. J gave up 6 bases and V 5 bases, and 7 bases lay outside the gene matches. The CDR3 has 13 amino acids. CDR1 SGHTA and CDR2 FQGNSA come from the germline V gene. For the CDR3, the DNA is TGTGCCAGCAGCCCCACTAGCGTCGGCGAGCAGTACTTC. Its protein is CASSPTSVGEQYF. The full variable domain, in which reference TRBV7-2 and TRBJ2-7 provide the parts outside the CDR3, is GAGVSQSPSNKVTEKGKDVELRCDPISGHTALYWYRQSLGQGLEFLIYFQGNSAPDKSGLPSDRFSAERTGGSVSTLTIQRTQQEDSAVYLCASSPTSVGEQYFGPGTRLTVT.

The rearrangement uses TRBV7-8 and TRBJ2-1, with D hard to call. Trimming stripped 4 bases from V and 4 bases from J, with 14 bases between. Germline V gene data show CDR1 as SGHVS and CDR2 as FQNEAQ. The CDR3 extends over 15 amino acids. CDR3 residues: CASSYGEVNYNEQFF. The CDR3 DNA is TGTGCCAGCAGCTATGGTGAGGTAAATTACAATGAGCAGTTCTTC.

The CDR3 here is CASKRQGETQYF. The CDR3 nucleotides read TGTGCCAGCAAGAGACAGGGAGAGACCCAGTACTTC. J is TRBJ2-5 and V is TRBV6-6, with TRBD1 matching 7 bases. Germline V CDR1 and CDR2: MNHNY, SVGAGI (reference sequence). Trimming took 7 bases from V and 4 from J; bases not matched to a gene: 3. CDR3 length: 12 residues.

The rearrangement links TRBV28 to TRBJ1-2; D is unresolved. V was pared by 8 bases and J by 4 bases, with 17 bases between. CDR3 length: 14 residues. Germline V lookup: CDR1 MDHEN, CDR2 SYDVKM. The CDR3 DNA follows: TGTGCCAGCGGGTCTATCGCCTCGGGCTATGGCTACACCTTC. As protein: CASGSIASGYGYTF.

The V and J genes are TRBV6-1 and TRBJ1-4, with D perhaps matching TRBD1 (5 bases). Looked up from germline, CDR1 is MNHNS and CDR2 is SASEGT. Between the trimmed V and J ends, which lost 4 bases and 8 bases, there was a span of 23 bases. There are 17 residues in the CDR3. Here the CDR3 reads CASSGSRLSLGGEKLFF. In DNA form, the CDR3 reads TGTGCCAGCAGTGGTTCTCGTCTGAGTCTTGGGGGGGAAAAACTGTTTTTT.

A single count supports this clone. The chain combines TRBV5-5 with TRBJ2-5; D gene uncertain. Germline V CDR1 and CDR2: SGHKS, YYEKEE (reference sequence). V lost 9 bases to trimming and J lost 1 base, with 13 bases between them. This CDR3 is 13 amino acids long. The CDR3 sequence: CATGRSFQETQYF. CDR3 coding DNA: TGTGCCACCGGAAGGAGTTTCCAAGAGACCCAGTACTTC.

The count of this clone is one. The CDR3 reads CASSLQTGGVTEAFF. The CDR3 DNA follows: TGCGCCAGCAGCTTGCAGACAGGGGGAGTCACTGAAGCTTTCTTT. The J gene is TRBJ1-1, the V gene TRBV5-1, with TRBD1 matching 9 bases. Looked up from germline, CDR1 is SGHRS and CDR2 is YFSETQ. The junction had 5 bases not matched to a gene; V was cut back by 1 base and J by 4 bases. The CDR3 loop spans 15 amino acids.

The rearrangement links TRBV6-1 to TRBJ2-6; the D gene is possibly TRBD1 (5 bases). The germline gives CDR1 MNHNS, CDR2 SASEGT. V was cut by 2 bases and J by 4 bases, with 9 bases left in between. This CDR3 has 15 residues. The CDR3 bases are TGTGCCAGCAGTGAAAAGGGGTCCGGGGCCAACGTCCTGACTTTC. Residues: CASSEKGSGANVLTF.

This chain joins TRBV25-1 and TRBJ2-1; perhaps TRBD2 as D (5 bases). Trimming pared 6 bases from V and 0 bases from J, leaving 15 bases between. The CDR3 extends over 16 amino acids. CDR1 is MGHDK, CDR2 SYGVNS, per germline. This chain's CDR3 is CASSRGWTSSYNEQFF. The CDR3 bases are TGTGCCAGCAGCCGAGGGTGGACCAGCTCCTACAATGAGCAGTTCTTC.

The chain links TRBV9 to TRBJ2-7, with D unresolved. Trimming cost V 0 bases and J 2 bases, with 12 bases left between them. The CDR3 has 15 amino acids. The germline gives CDR1 SGDLS, CDR2 YYNGEE. This CDR3 reads CASSVEPGYTYEQYF. The CDR3, as DNA: TGTGCCAGCAGCGTAGAGCCCGGGTATACCTACGAGCAGTACTTC.

J is TRBJ2-1 and V is TRBV24-1; 12 positions match TRBD2. V was clipped by 4 bases and J by 2 bases; unmatched bases: 8. Per the germline V gene, CDR1 is KGHDR and CDR2 is SFDVKD. CDR3 length: 18 amino acids. DNA of the CDR3: TGTGCCACCAGTGACCCCCGGACTAGCGGGACTACCTACAATGAGCAGTTCTTC. It yields the protein CATSDPRTSGTTYNEQFF.